What follows are 7 T cell receptor beta chains derived from one specimen sequenced in a study of control samples from healthy donors and cancer patients. Method: immunoSEQ multiplex PCR; TCRdb's copy keeps in-frame clones and lacks some. This sample carries 100,000 to 150,000 clones, under 90% of them seen once, and the ten largest clones take roughly 7.8%. The specimen sequenced was PBMCs. The receptors here all came from a man aged 50 to 60 with head and neck cancer.

V and J are TRBV6-5 and TRBJ2-2, with D unresolved. Germline V CDR1 and CDR2: MNHEY, SVGAGI. The CDR3 extends over 15 amino acids. Trimming removed 0 bases at V and 1 base at J, with 6 bases between. In nucleotides, the CDR3 is TGTGCCAGCAGTTACTCGTCAGGGAACACCGGGGAGCTGTTTTTT. Amino acids: CASSYSSGNTGELFF.

This sequence joins TRBV7-6 and TRBJ1-3, with 9 bases that match TRBD1. This CDR3 region has 15 residues. Trimming at V came to 3 bases and at J to 0 bases, leaving 0 bases not matched to a gene. The germline V gene has CDR1 SGHVS and CDR2 FNYEAQ. In DNA form, the CDR3 reads TGTGCCAGCAGCTTGGGACAGGGCTCTGGAAACACCATATATTTT. Translated, it gives CASSLGQGSGNTIYF.

J is TRBJ1-3 and V is TRBV4-1; D unclear. Trimming stripped 0 bases from V and 4 bases from J, with 16 bases between. Germline values: CDR1 MGHRA, CDR2 YSYEKL. The CDR3 is made up of 17 amino acids. This CDR3 is CASSQESYLGGGNTIYF. The CDR3, as DNA: TGCGCCAGCAGCCAAGAGTCTTATTTGGGAGGGGGAAACACCATATATTTT.

The table lists this clone with a count of one. CDR3 in amino acids: CASSPGLYYGYTF. CDR3 sequence (DNA): TGTGCCAGCAGCCCGGGACTTTACTATGGCTACACCTTC. The chain links TRBV6-5 to TRBJ1-2; D may be TRBD1 (5 bases). The CDR3 is 13 amino acids. Trimming pared 6 bases from V and 3 bases from J, leaving 11 bases between. The germline gives CDR1 MNHEY, CDR2 SVGAGI.

The chain employs TRBV6-5 and TRBJ2-7; D is unresolved. This CDR3 has 13 amino acids. Germline V gives CDR1 MNHEY, CDR2 SVGAGI. Trimming left V 0 bases short and J 7 bases short, with 10 bases between. The CDR3 nucleotides are TGTGCCAGCAGTTACTCGACGGGTTGGGAGCAGTACTTC. This gives the protein CASSYSTGWEQYF.

The rearrangement links TRBV9 to TRBJ1-5; 7 positions agree with TRBD1. Germline V gene lookup returns CDR1 SGDLS and CDR2 YYNGEE. The CDR3 consists of 13 residues. Trimming at V came to 5 bases and at J to 6 bases, leaving 5 bases not matched to a gene. The CDR3 DNA sequence: TGTGCCAGCAGTTTAGGGGGCAGTCAGCCCCAGCATTTT. This encodes CASSLGGSQPQHF.

The chain uses TRBV6-5 and TRBJ2-1, with D possibly TRBD2 on 5 matching bases. This CDR3 comprises 14 residues. Trimming pared 3 bases from V and 6 bases from J, leaving 12 bases between. Germline CDR1 MNHEY, CDR2 SVGAGI. The CDR3 region is CASSYGGNLNEQFF. In DNA form, the CDR3 reads TGTGCCAGCAGTTATGGAGGTAACCTCAATGAGCAGTTCTTC.